This is a list of T cell receptor beta chains from one sample in a study of OX40 agonist ivuxolimab in advanced cancers. Generated by immunoSEQ multiplex PCR, the TCRdb table keeps only in-frame clones and is missing some. The sample includes roughly 29,000 clones, approximately 91% of them seen just once. The sample consisted of CD4+ or CD8+ T cells sorted from blood, taken in a trial of the OX40 agonist ivuxolimab. Receptors were obtained from an adult with an advanced solid tumor such as melanoma, head and neck, liver or kidney cancer. Both conserved end residues are part of each CDR3. Each record gives: V gene, D gene, J gene, CDR3 protein. D genes are given only for firm matches.

V: TRBV4-1; D: -; J: TRBJ1-1; CDR3: CASSQGRGAFF
V: TRBV7-2; D: TRBD2; J: TRBJ2-1; CDR3: CASQGSGRFNEQFF
V: TRBV10-1; D: -; J: TRBJ2-7; CDR3: CASSELSNGAYEQYF
V: TRBV5-1; D: -; J: TRBJ2-2; CDR3: CASSLGRPTTGELFF
V: TRBV10-3; D: TRBD2; J: TRBJ2-3; CDR3: CAISEPVAGTSTDTQYF
V: TRBV6-1; D: -; J: -; CDR3: CASTKGGEQYF
V: TRBV6-5; D: -; J: TRBJ1-1; CDR3: CASSYWGSEAFF
V: TRBV9; D: TRBD1; J: TRBJ2-3; CDR3: CASSVASRDRDSPDTQYF
V: TRBV7-3; D: -; J: TRBJ2-7; CDR3: CASSLTPGNEQYF
V: TRBV7-3; D: -; J: TRBJ2-1; CDR3: CASSLAYSSYNEQFF
V: TRBV7-5; D: -; J: TRBJ1-3; CDR3: CVRGDSASSGNTIYF